Each of the 24 T cell receptor beta chains below was sequenced from the same sample in a study of T cells in Graves' hyperthyroidism and ophthalmopathy. It was RNA transcripts that yielded the amplified TCR beta CDR3 regions. Researchers ran a first-round RT-PCR on the TCR CDR3 using the HTBI primer set. TCRdb used MiXCR to reprocess the multiplex PCR reads, holding one entry per CDR3 protein. The repertoire holds about 380,000 distinct CDR3 sequences, with more than 14% as singletons. Sequenced input: blood. Receptors originate from a woman in her thirties with Graves' ophthalmopathy.

The sample holds many counts of this clonotype. The genes are TRBV3-1 and TRBJ2-7, with 7 bases that match TRBD2. V gave up 4 bases and J gave up 1 base; unmatched junction bases: 7. CDR3 length: 15 amino acids. Germline assignment: CDR1 LGHDT and CDR2 YNNKEL (reference sequence). The CDR3 loop reads CASSPARLASYEQYF. The DNA for the CDR3 is TGTGCCAGCAGCCCCGCCAGACTAGCTTCCTACGAGCAGTACTTC.

In this sample, this clonotype turned up many times. CDR3 in DNA: TGTGCCAGCAGTTCGGACAGGGGGCGAGATGAGGACACTGAAGCTTTCTTT. Residues: CASSSDRGRDEDTEAFF. This chain joins TRBV6-1 and TRBJ1-1; the match to TRBD1 covers 11 bases. This CDR3 region has 17 residues. Trimming removed 5 bases from V and 3 bases from J; junction bases left unmatched: 11. The germline CDR1 and CDR2 sequences are MNHNS and SASEGT.

The genes are TRBV2 and TRBJ2-3; 9 bases map to TRBD1. The J segment lost 5 bases and the V segment lost 5 bases, leaving 14 bases of the junction unmatched. The CDR3 extends over 17 amino acids. The V gene's germline CDR1 is SNHLY and CDR2 FYNNEI. The CDR3 DNA sequence: TGTGCCAGCAGTTCCCATATGAACAGGGGGCGGAAAGATACGCAGTATTTT. As protein: CASSSHMNRGRKDTQYF.

This rearrangement joins TRBV2 to TRBJ2-7; tentative D call: TRBD2 (7 bases). CDR3 length equals 14 residues. The germline gives CDR1 SNHLY, CDR2 FYNNEI. V lost 7 bases to trimming and J lost 1 base, with 14 bases between them. This CDR3 reads CASTQGGGSYEQYF. The CDR3 bases are TGTGCCAGCACCCAAGGGGGGGGTTCCTACGAGCAGTACTTC.

This clonotype was found a few times. The chain has TRBV9 and TRBJ1-1; TRBD1 might be the D (6 bases). This CDR3 spans 16 amino acids. CDR1 SGDLS and CDR2 YYNGEE come from the germline V gene. V was cut by 0 bases and J by 4 bases, with 16 bases left in between. This CDR3 reads CASSVGAGGAGTEAFF. DNA of the CDR3: TGTGCCAGCAGCGTAGGGGCCGGGGGCGCGGGCACTGAAGCTTTCTTT.

The chain uses TRBV7-8 and TRBJ2-3; D ambiguous. This CDR3 comprises 11 residues. The V gene's germline CDR1 is SGHVS and CDR2 FQNEAQ. Trimming shortened V by 3 bases and J by 9 bases, and 7 bases separated the two germline ends. The CDR3: CASSFDWTQYF. The DNA of the CDR3 is TGTGCCAGCAGCTTCGACTGGACGCAGTATTTT. Filled out from reference TRBV7-8 and TRBJ2-3, the complete variable domain reads GAGVSQSPRYKVAKRGQDVALRCDPISGHVSLFWYQQALGQGPEFLTYFQNEAQLDKSGLPSDRFFAERPEGSVSTLKIQRTQQEDSAVYLCASSFDWTQYFGPGTRLTVL.

The sample holds many counts of this clonotype. The gene calls are TRBV12-3 or TRBV12-4 and TRBJ1-2; 9 bases map to TRBD1. This CDR3 region has 13 residues. V dropped 3 bases and J dropped 7; count of bases not matched to a gene: 3. CDR3 residues: CASSFTGGTGYTF. As DNA, the CDR3 is TGTGCCAGCAGTTTTACAGGGGGCACTGGCTACACCTTC.

This clonotype was detected many times. The DNA of the CDR3 is TGTGCCAGCATCTCGGCACTAGCGGGGAACCAAGAGACCCAGTACTTC. Translating gives CASISALAGNQETQYF. This rearrangement joins TRBV7-6 to TRBJ2-5; TRBD2 matches at 10 bases. J lost 0 bases, V lost 7 bases, and 8 bases had no gene match. Germline CDR1 reads SGHVS; CDR2 reads FNYEAQ. CDR3 length: 16 residues.

The chain employs TRBV19 and TRBJ2-5, with D tentatively TRBD1 (6 bases). Germline values: CDR1 LNHDA, CDR2 SQIVND (reference sequence). V lost 3 bases to trimming and J lost 5 bases, with 16 bases between them. The CDR3 loop spans 15 amino acids. The CDR3 is CASSIWTAFGETQYF. The CDR3 coding sequence is TGTGCCAGTAGTATCTGGACAGCCTTTGGGGAGACCCAGTACTTC.

This clonotype was detected ten times or more. The chain carries TRBV19 and TRBJ1-1; D is ambiguous. Per germline, CDR1 LNHDA and CDR2 SQIVND (reference sequence). Trimming pared 3 bases from V and 0 bases from J, leaving 8 bases between. The CDR3 runs 14 residues. CDR3 nucleotide sequence: TGTGCCAGTAGTATCTTCGGGGTGAACACTGAAGCTTTCTTT. Protein sequence: CASSIFGVNTEAFF.

This clonotype was seen a few times. J is TRBJ1-1 and V is TRBV20-1; 7 bases map to TRBD1. Germline assignment: CDR1 DFQATT and CDR2 SNEGSKA (reference sequence). Germline trimming cut 2 bases from V and 4 bases from J; bases unmatched to any gene: 7. This CDR3 comprises 14 residues. CDR3 protein: CSARLGGAGTEAFF. CDR3 DNA sequence: TGCAGTGCTAGACTAGGGGGCGCCGGCACTGAAGCTTTCTTT.

This clonotype was counted at least ten times. The rearrangement uses TRBV30 and TRBJ1-1; D unclear. Germline V gene data show CDR1 as GTSNPN and CDR2 as SVGIG (reference sequence). The CDR3 is made up of 13 amino acids. Trimming stripped 6 bases from V and 6 bases from J, with 17 bases between. CDR3 DNA sequence: TGTGCCTGCCCCGGGAGCCACGGACCTGAAGCTTTCTTT. This translates into CACPGSHGPEAFF.

The chain employs TRBV4-2 and TRBJ1-1; 11 bases match TRBD1. This CDR3 is 16 amino acids long. V shed 4 bases and J 3 bases; nucleotides not matched to a gene: 7. Germline V lookup: CDR1 LGHNA, CDR2 YNFKEQ. CDR3 amino acids: CASSPGDRGLDTEAFF. The CDR3 coding sequence is TGTGCCAGCAGCCCGGGGGACAGGGGGTTAGACACTGAAGCTTTCTTT.

This clonotype was seen repeatedly, ten times or more. The chain joins TRBV2 to TRBJ1-1; D gene ambiguous. The V end was cut by 7 bases, the J end by 5 bases, with 14 bases between. CDR1 and CDR2 (germline): SNHLY, FYNNEI. The CDR3 is 13 amino acids. CDR3 protein: CASIWIFGTEAFF. The CDR3 region has the DNA TGTGCCAGCATTTGGATATTTGGAACTGAAGCTTTCTTT.

The table lists this clonotype with a few counts. The chain couples TRBV20-1 to TRBJ1-2; weak D call: TRBD1 (6 bases). V lost 1 base and J lost 3, with 12 bases in between. Germline CDR1 is DFQATT and CDR2 is SNEGSKA (reference sequence). This CDR3 region has 14 residues. The CDR3 region has the DNA TGCAGTGCTAGAGTGGGCGGGGGGCACTATGGCTACACCTTC. Amino acid sequence: CSARVGGGHYGYTF.

V is TRBV7-9 and J is TRBJ2-1; TRBD2 agrees at 8 bases. The CDR3 runs 14 residues. Unmatched junction bases numbered 4, after V lost 2 bases and J lost 7 bases. The germline gives CDR1 SEHNR, CDR2 FQNEAQ (reference sequence). The CDR3 reads CASSLSPGGNEQFF. The CDR3 coding sequence is TGTGCCAGCAGCTTATCCCCGGGGGGGAATGAGCAGTTCTTC. Based on the CDR3 plus reference TRBV7-9 and TRBJ2-1, the full variable domain is DTGVSQNPRHKITKRGQNVTFRCDPISEHNRLYWYRQTLGQGPEFLTYFQNEAQLEKSRLLSDRFSAERPKGSFSTLEIQRTEQGDSAMYLCASSLSPGGNEQFFGPGTRLTVL.

The chain uses TRBV6-2 or TRBV6-3 and TRBJ2-7; 10 nucleotides agree with TRBD2. There are 16 residues in the CDR3. The V and J ends lost 5 bases and 3 bases, in that order; junction bases with no gene match: 10. Germline loops: CDR1 MNHEY, CDR2 SVGEGT. The CDR3 reads CASSRTSGKIGYEQYF. CDR3 in DNA: TGTGCCAGCAGTCGCACTAGCGGGAAGATAGGCTACGAGCAGTACTTC.

This clonotype was seen repeatedly, ten times or more. The chain combines TRBV20-1 with TRBJ1-5; the D gene is possibly TRBD1 (5 bases). The CDR3 is 18 residues long. CDR1 is DFQATT and CDR2 is SNEGSKA in the germline V gene (reference sequence). V was clipped by 4 bases and J by 6 bases, with 28 bases between them. The CDR3 bases are TGCAGTGCTAAACAGGATTCGGTCGGCACTCGTAATTTTCAGCCCCAGCATTTT. It translates to CSAKQDSVGTRNFQPQHF.

There are many counts of this clonotype. The chain carries TRBV5-1 and TRBJ2-5; a possible D gene is TRBD1 (6 bases). V dropped 3 bases and J dropped 1 base, with 16 bases sitting between them. Germline values: CDR1 SGHRS, CDR2 YFSETQ. This CDR3 region has 16 residues. CDR3 nucleotides: TGCGCCAGCAGCTCGTTGGACAGCGCCCCCCAAGAGACCCAGTACTTC. Protein sequence: CASSSLDSAPQETQYF.

This clonotype was detected many times. V is TRBV20-1 and J is TRBJ1-6; D ambiguous. The CDR3 loop spans 14 amino acids. Per germline, CDR1 DFQATT and CDR2 SNEGSKA (reference sequence). V lost 0 bases to trimming and J lost 8 bases, with 11 bases between them. CDR3 sequence: CSARDGSWDSPLHF. CDR3 nucleotide sequence: TGCAGTGCTAGAGATGGGAGTTGGGATTCACCCCTCCACTTT.

This clonotype was detected only a few times. The V call is TRBV27, the J call TRBJ2-2, with a weak D call TRBD2 (7 bases). The CDR3 covers 15 residues. Trimming took 2 bases from V and 6 from J, leaving 13 bases between them. From germline, CDR1 is MNHEY and CDR2 SMNVEV (reference sequence). The CDR3 coding sequence is TGTGCCAGCAGTTTAATGGCGGGGGCCCCCGGGGAGCTGTTTTTT. This gives the protein CASSLMAGAPGELFF.

The chain links TRBV20-1 to TRBJ2-1; TRBD2 is a possible D gene (6 bases). The CDR3 has 14 residues. Deletions cut 6 bases from V and 4 bases from J, with 16 bases between. Germline V gives CDR1 DFQATT, CDR2 SNEGSKA (reference sequence). CDR3 bases: TGCAGTGCCGCAAGAGCGGGCCGGTACAATGAGCAGTTCTTC. Translating it yields CSAARAGRYNEQFF.

This clonotype was counted ten times or more. V and J are TRBV28 and TRBJ1-2; D unclear. Looked up from germline, CDR1 is MDHEN and CDR2 is SYDVKM. The CDR3 covers 11 residues. Trimming left V 6 bases short and J 7 bases short, with 9 bases between. CDR3 sequence (DNA): TGTGCCAGCAGCACCTTTAGTGGCTACACCTTC. This codes for CASSTFSGYTF.

This clonotype was observed many times. The chain is built from TRBV12-3 or TRBV12-4 and TRBJ2-2; D uncertain. V lost 1 base to trimming and J lost 1 base, with 7 bases between them. The CDR3 length is 15 residues. CDR3 in DNA: TGTGCCAGCAGTTTAGATATAGGGAACACCGGGGAGCTGTTTTTT. Translating gives CASSLDIGNTGELFF.